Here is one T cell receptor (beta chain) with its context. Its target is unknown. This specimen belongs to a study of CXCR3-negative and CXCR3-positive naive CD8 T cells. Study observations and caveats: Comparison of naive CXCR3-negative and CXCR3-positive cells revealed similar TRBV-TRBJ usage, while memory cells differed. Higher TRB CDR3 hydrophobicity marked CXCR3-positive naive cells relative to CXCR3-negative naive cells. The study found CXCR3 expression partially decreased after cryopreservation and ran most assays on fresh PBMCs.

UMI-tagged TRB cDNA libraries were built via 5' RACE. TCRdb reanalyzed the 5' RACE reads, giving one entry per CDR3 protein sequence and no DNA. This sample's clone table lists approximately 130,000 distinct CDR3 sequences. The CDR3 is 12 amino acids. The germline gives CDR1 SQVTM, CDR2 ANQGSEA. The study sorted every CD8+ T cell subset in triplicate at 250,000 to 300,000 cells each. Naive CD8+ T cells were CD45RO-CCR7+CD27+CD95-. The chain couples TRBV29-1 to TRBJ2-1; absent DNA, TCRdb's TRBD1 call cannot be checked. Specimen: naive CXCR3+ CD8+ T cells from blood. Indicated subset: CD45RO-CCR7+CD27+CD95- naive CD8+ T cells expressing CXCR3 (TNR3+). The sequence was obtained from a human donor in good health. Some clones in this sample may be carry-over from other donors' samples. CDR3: CSVDRGSGEQFF.